The 24 T cell receptor beta chains below come from one sample, sequenced in a study of T-cell memory formation after mild COVID-19 (dated by TCRdb to 2020 to 2023). The receptor library was made with 5' RACE. Sequencing instrument: Illumina NovaSeq 6000. The raw public data were reprocessed by TCRdb itself: fastp quality trimming at Q25, MiXCR clonotype calling, in-frame beta chains only. CDR3 protein sequences are deduplicated, and each keeps its most common genes and DNA. In all, the sample holds around 200,000 distinct CDR3 sequences, and around 25% of those were seen once. 11% of the sample comes from the top ten. The material sequenced was PBMCs or a T cell subset sorted from them (not recorded which). These receptors were obtained from an adult woman who had mild COVID-19 (a few samples of this study predate the infection). The sample titles of this study are shuffled in the database, so cell type and time point are left out; the donor was told from shared clones.

This clonotype was seen only a few times. V usage is TRBV5-6 and J usage is TRBJ1-5; no clear D. The length of the CDR3 is 15 residues. Trimming removed 4 bases at V and 6 bases at J, with 17 bases between. Germline CDR1 SGHDT, CDR2 YYEEEE. CDR3: CASSEGPGHLQPQHF. DNA for the CDR3: TGTGCCAGCAGCGAGGGTCCGGGTCATCTTCAGCCCCAGCATTTT.

CDR3 sequence (DNA): TGTGCCAGCAGTAGACAGGGTGGCAATCAGCCCCAGCATTTT. It is translated as CASSRQGGNQPQHF. The V and J genes are TRBV7-9 and TRBJ1-5; 7 bases line up with TRBD1. Germline trimming cut 6 bases from V and 2 bases from J; bases unmatched to any gene: 4. CDR1 is SEHNR, CDR2 FQNEAQ, per germline (reference sequence). This CDR3 contains 14 residues. Full variable domain (rest looked up from reference TRBV7-9 and TRBJ1-5): DTGVSQNPRHKITKRGQNVTFRCDPISEHNRLYWYRQTLGQGPEFLTYFQNEAQLEKSRLLSDRFSAERPKGSFSTLEIQRTEQGDSAMYLCASSRQGGNQPQHFGDGTRLSIL.

This clonotype was detected a few times. The chain links TRBV2 to TRBJ2-1, with TRBD2 identical over 14 bases. Germline V gives CDR1 SNHLY, CDR2 FYNNEI. Germline trimming cut 6 bases from V and 7 bases from J; bases unmatched to any gene: 5. This CDR3 spans 15 amino acids. This CDR3 reads CASRDGTSGGNEQFF. DNA of the CDR3: TGTGCCAGCAGGGACGGGACTAGCGGGGGTAATGAGCAGTTCTTC.

The chain links TRBV7-9 to TRBJ2-5; possibly TRBD2 for D (6 bases). The CDR3 spans 14 residues. Germline V gives CDR1 SEHNR, CDR2 FQNEAQ (reference sequence). Trimming shortened V by 11 bases and J by 2 bases, and 18 bases separated the two germline ends. This CDR3 is CAATVAGTQETQYF. The DNA of the CDR3 is TGTGCCGCGACCGTAGCCGGGACTCAAGAGACCCAGTACTTC.

The chain recombines TRBV11-2 with TRBJ2-3; no firm D call. The V gene lost 4 bases and the J gene lost 0 bases, with 17 bases spanning the gap. CDR1 is SGHAT and CDR2 is FQNNGV in the germline V gene. The CDR3 totals 17 residues. Here the CDR3 DNA reads TGTGCCAGCAGCTCGCTCAGTGTTGGGCTTAGCACAGATACGCAGTATTTT. Amino acids: CASSSLSVGLSTDTQYF.

This clonotype occurred a few times. This sequence joins TRBV7-6 and TRBJ1-1, with TRBD1 matching over 7 bases. The length of the CDR3 is 15 residues. Germline CDR1 is SGHVS and CDR2 is FNYEAQ. J gave up 4 bases and V 3 bases, and 8 bases lay outside the gene matches. This CDR3 reads CASSLGGGRVTEAFF. CDR3 in DNA: TGTGCCAGCAGCTTGGGAGGGGGCCGGGTCACTGAAGCTTTCTTT. Full variable domain (remainder filled in from reference TRBV7-6 and TRBJ1-1): GAGVSQSPRYKVTKRGQDVALRCDPISGHVSLYWYRQALGQGPEFLTYFNYEAQQDKSGLPNDRFSAERPEGSISTLTIQRTEQRDSAMYRCASSLGGGRVTEAFFGQGTRLTVV.

This chain links TRBV7-2 with TRBJ2-7, with 7 bases lining up with TRBD1. Germline lookup yields CDR1 SGHTA and CDR2 FQGNSA. With 4 bases clipped from V and 4 bases from J, the junction kept 1 base outside the gene matches. CDR3 length: 12 amino acids. CDR3 nucleotides: TGTGCCAGCAGCTGGACAGGATACGAGCAGTACTTC. Translation gives CASSWTGYEQYF.

The chain recombines TRBV4-3 with TRBJ1-4, with D possibly being TRBD1 (5 bases). The CDR3 consists of 14 residues. The V gene lost 3 bases and the J gene lost 5 bases, with 10 bases spanning the gap. Germline loops: CDR1 LGHNA, CDR2 YSLEER. The CDR3 nucleotides read TGCGCCAGCAGCCACGCAGGGCGGAATGAAAAACTGTTTTTT. Encoded protein: CASSHAGRNEKLFF.

V usage is TRBV29-1 and J usage is TRBJ2-3; TRBD2 agrees at 8 bases. V trimming: 7 bases; J trimming: 4 bases; junction bases outside the gene matches: 13. Germline V gives CDR1 SQVTM, CDR2 ANQGSEA. This CDR3 is 15 amino acids long. The CDR3 sequence: CSAKGGAGGSDTQYF. Written as DNA, the CDR3 is TGCAGCGCCAAAGGAGGGGCGGGGGGTTCAGATACGCAGTATTTT.

This clonotype was seen only a few times. CDR3 sequence (DNA): TGTGCCAGCACGAAGGGGGCAGGTGGCTCTGGAAACACCATATATTTT. Translating it yields CASTKGAGGSGNTIYF. This chain links TRBV6-5 with TRBJ1-3, with 7 positions matching TRBD1. The germline gives CDR1 MNHEY, CDR2 SVGAGI. This CDR3 has 16 amino acids. J lost 0 bases, V lost 7 bases, and 9 bases had no gene match.

DNA of the CDR3: TGTGCCAGCAGCGAGCCGACTGGGCGGGGGGACAATGAGCAGTTCTTC. Encoded protein: CASSEPTGRGDNEQFF. The chain uses TRBV7-9 and TRBJ2-1, with 8 bases that match TRBD2. The germline V gene has CDR1 SEHNR and CDR2 FQNEAQ (reference sequence). Unmatched junction bases numbered 11, after V lost 5 bases and J lost 5 bases. The CDR3 covers 16 residues.

The chain is built from TRBV25-1 and TRBJ2-2; D might be TRBD1 (5 bases). Germline V gene sequence: CDR1 MGHDK, CDR2 SYGVNS. CDR3 length equals 15 residues. Trimming removed 1 base from V and 6 bases from J, with 12 bases in between. The CDR3 sequence is CASSESTGMSGELFF. DNA of the CDR3: TGTGCCAGCAGTGAATCTACAGGAATGTCCGGGGAGCTGTTTTTT.

This clonotype was counted a few times. The genes are TRBV12-3 or TRBV12-4 and TRBJ1-2; a weak D match, TRBD1 (5 bases). V lost 3 bases and J 4 bases, leaving 9 bases between the germline ends. The CDR3 covers 13 residues. Here the CDR3 reads CASSLGTGYGYTF. In DNA form, the CDR3 reads TGTGCCAGCAGTTTGGGGACCGGCTATGGCTACACCTTC.

V gene TRBV7-9 combines with J gene TRBJ1-6; 7 positions match TRBD1. The CDR3 has 14 residues. Per the germline V gene, CDR1 is SEHNR and CDR2 is FQNEAQ (reference sequence). Trimming removed 5 bases from V and 10 bases from J; junction bases left unmatched: 8. CDR3: CASSPQQGHSPLHF. In DNA, the CDR3 is TGTGCCAGCAGCCCTCAACAGGGGCACTCACCCCTCCACTTT. The full variable domain, with the rest looked up from reference TRBV7-9 and TRBJ1-6, is DTGVSQNPRHKITKRGQNVTFRCDPISEHNRLYWYRQTLGQGPEFLTYFQNEAQLEKSRLLSDRFSAERPKGSFSTLEIQRTEQGDSAMYLCASSPQQGHSPLHFGNGTRLTVT.

This clonotype was counted between two and nine times. The CDR3 coding sequence is TGTGCCAGCAAAACTAGCGGGAACACCGGGGAGCTGTTTTTT. Its translation is CASKTSGNTGELFF. The chain combines TRBV6-6 with TRBJ2-2, with TRBD2 identical over 8 bases. The CDR3 is made up of 14 amino acids. Germline CDR1 reads MNHNY; CDR2 reads SVGAGI (reference sequence). V shed 7 bases and J 1 base; nucleotides not matched to a gene: 2.

This clonotype turned up a few times. The rearrangement uses TRBV12-3 or TRBV12-4 and TRBJ2-7; a possible D gene is TRBD2 (6 bases). Trimming took off 3 bases at V and 5 bases at J, with 14 bases between the two ends. CDR3 size: 14 residues. The CDR3: CASSLTRGGNEQYF. CDR3 coding DNA: TGTGCCAGCAGTTTGACCCGGGGCGGGAACGAGCAGTACTTC.

V gene TRBV18 combines with J gene TRBJ1-5, with D hard to call. V was trimmed by 4 bases and J by 5 bases, leaving 9 bases between them. CDR1 and CDR2 (germline): KGHSH, LQKENI. The CDR3 length is 13 residues. CDR3 loop: CASSRKIDQPQHF. CDR3 DNA: TGTGCCAGCTCACGCAAAATCGATCAGCCCCAGCATTTT.

This rearrangement joins TRBV5-1 to TRBJ2-1, with D unclear. CDR3 length: 15 amino acids. V was cut by 0 bases and J by 7 bases, with 14 bases left in between. Germline CDR1 SGHRS, CDR2 YFSETQ. In nucleotides, the CDR3 is TGCGCCAGCAGCTTGGACCCGGCTTACCAGAATGAGCAGTTCTTC. Encoded protein: CASSLDPAYQNEQFF.

The chain carries TRBV24-1 and TRBJ1-5; D might be TRBD1 (5 bases). V shed 8 bases and J shed 1 base, with 11 bases lying between them. From germline, CDR1 is KGHDR and CDR2 SFDVKD. The CDR3 sequence is 14 residues long. In nucleotides, the CDR3 is TGTGCCACCACCCCGGGGCCGAGCAATCAGCCCCAGCATTTT. Protein sequence: CATTPGPSNQPQHF.

V is TRBV5-1 and J is TRBJ2-1; TRBD2 aligns across 9 bases. V trimming: 5 bases; J trimming: 9 bases; junction bases outside the gene matches: 9. This CDR3 region has 14 residues. The germline CDR1 and CDR2 sequences are SGHRS and YFSETQ. This CDR3 is CASSPSAGGSEQFF. CDR3 sequence (DNA): TGCGCCAGCAGTCCCTCCGCGGGAGGGTCTGAGCAGTTCTTC.

This clonotype has just a few counts. V gene TRBV11-3 combines with J gene TRBJ2-3, with TRBD2 matching over 11 bases. This CDR3 spans 15 amino acids. Germline assignment: CDR1 SGHNT and CDR2 YENEEA. J lost 5 bases, V lost 5 bases, and 6 bases had no gene match. CDR3 in DNA: TGTGCCAGCAGCCGTTTAGCGGGGGGGCAAGATACGCAGTATTTT. The encoded protein is CASSRLAGGQDTQYF.

V is TRBV5-4 and J is TRBJ2-7, with a weak D call TRBD2 (5 bases). The germline gives CDR1 SGHNT, CDR2 YYREEE (reference sequence). The CDR3 has 15 amino acids. Trimming cost V 4 bases and J 4 bases, with 18 bases left between them. The CDR3 DNA reads TGTGCCAGCAGCGTAATCCTAGGAGGACCGTACGAGCAGTACTTC. Residues: CASSVILGGPYEQYF.

This clonotype was detected a few times. The chain carries TRBV2 and TRBJ2-2; unclear D gene. CDR3 size: 13 residues. The V and J ends lost 7 bases and 0 bases respectively, with 6 bases between them. From germline, CDR1 is SNHLY and CDR2 FYNNEI. CDR3 sequence reads: CASNWANTGELFF. The CDR3 DNA sequence: TGTGCCAGCAATTGGGCGAACACCGGGGAGCTGTTTTTT.

This clonotype was recorded a few times. The genes are TRBV12-3 or TRBV12-4 and TRBJ1-6; 7 bases are a match to TRBD1. V gave up 7 bases and J gave up 9 bases; unmatched junction bases: 9. The CDR3 totals 14 residues. CDR3: CASTWGDRVSPLHF. The CDR3 nucleotides read TGTGCCAGCACCTGGGGTGACAGGGTTTCACCCCTCCACTTT.